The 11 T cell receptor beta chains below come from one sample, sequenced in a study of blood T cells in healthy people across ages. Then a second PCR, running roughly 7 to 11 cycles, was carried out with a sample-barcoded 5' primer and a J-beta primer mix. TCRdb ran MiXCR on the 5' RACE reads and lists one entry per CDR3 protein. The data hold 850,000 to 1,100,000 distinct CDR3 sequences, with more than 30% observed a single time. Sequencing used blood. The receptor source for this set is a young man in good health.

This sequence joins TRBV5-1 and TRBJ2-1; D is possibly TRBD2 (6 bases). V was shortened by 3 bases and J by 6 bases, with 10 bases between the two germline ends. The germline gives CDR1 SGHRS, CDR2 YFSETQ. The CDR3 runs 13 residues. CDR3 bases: TGCGCCAGCAGCTCCTACGGGAGCAATGAGCAGTTCTTC. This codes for CASSSYGSNEQFF.

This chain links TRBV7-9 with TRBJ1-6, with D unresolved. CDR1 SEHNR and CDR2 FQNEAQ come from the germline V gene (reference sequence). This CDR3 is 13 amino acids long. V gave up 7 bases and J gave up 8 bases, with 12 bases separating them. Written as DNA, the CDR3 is TGTGCCAGCACCCTGCAAGTAGATTCACCCCTCCACTTT. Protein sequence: CASTLQVDSPLHF.

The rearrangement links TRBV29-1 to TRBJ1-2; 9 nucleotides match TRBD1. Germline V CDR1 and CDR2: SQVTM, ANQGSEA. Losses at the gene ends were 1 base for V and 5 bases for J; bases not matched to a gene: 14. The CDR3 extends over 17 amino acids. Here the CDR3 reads CSVEARTGEPLGYGYTF. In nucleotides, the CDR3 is TGCAGCGTTGAAGCCCGGACAGGGGAACCCTTAGGGTATGGCTACACCTTC.

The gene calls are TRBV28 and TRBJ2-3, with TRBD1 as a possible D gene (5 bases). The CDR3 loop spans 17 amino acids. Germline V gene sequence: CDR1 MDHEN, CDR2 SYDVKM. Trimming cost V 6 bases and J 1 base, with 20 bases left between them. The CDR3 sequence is CASSARGMGIRTDTQYF. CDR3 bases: TGTGCCAGCAGCGCTAGGGGTATGGGGATACGCACAGATACGCAGTATTTT.

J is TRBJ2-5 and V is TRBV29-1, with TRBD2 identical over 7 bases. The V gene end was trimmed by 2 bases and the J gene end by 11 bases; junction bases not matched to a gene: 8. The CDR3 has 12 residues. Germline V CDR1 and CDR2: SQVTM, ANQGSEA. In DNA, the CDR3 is TGCAGCGTTGAACGTGGCAGCGGGAAGCAGTACTTC. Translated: CSVERGSGKQYF.

DNA of the CDR3: TGCAGTGCTCCCCGGACTAGCGGCGGGGAGCTGTTTTTT. Its protein product is CSAPRTSGGELFF. The chain carries TRBV20-1 and TRBJ2-2; 10 bases agree with TRBD2. The V segment lost 5 bases and the J segment 7 bases; nucleotides outside the gene matches: 4. CDR1 is DFQATT and CDR2 is SNEGSKA in the germline V gene (reference sequence). This CDR3 comprises 13 residues.

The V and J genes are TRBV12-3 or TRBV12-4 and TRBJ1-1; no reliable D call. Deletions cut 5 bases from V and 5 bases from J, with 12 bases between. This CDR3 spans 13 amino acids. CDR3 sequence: CASSVEALTEAFF. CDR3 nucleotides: TGTGCCAGCAGTGTTGAGGCACTGACTGAAGCTTTCTTT.

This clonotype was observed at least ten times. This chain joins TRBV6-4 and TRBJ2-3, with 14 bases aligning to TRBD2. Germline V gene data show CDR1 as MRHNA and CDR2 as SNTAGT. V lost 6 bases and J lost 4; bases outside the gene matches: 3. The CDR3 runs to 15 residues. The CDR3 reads CASSPTSGGADTQYF. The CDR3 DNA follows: TGTGCCAGCAGCCCGACTAGCGGGGGGGCAGATACGCAGTATTTT.

The CDR3 sequence is CASSWRSQPQHF. The CDR3, as DNA: TGTGCCAGCAGTTGGCGGAGTCAGCCCCAGCATTTT. The chain uses TRBV25-1 and TRBJ1-5; D is uncertain. Trimming removed 5 bases at V and 6 bases at J, with 8 bases between. The CDR3 consists of 12 residues. Germline CDR1 is MGHDK and CDR2 is SYGVNS.

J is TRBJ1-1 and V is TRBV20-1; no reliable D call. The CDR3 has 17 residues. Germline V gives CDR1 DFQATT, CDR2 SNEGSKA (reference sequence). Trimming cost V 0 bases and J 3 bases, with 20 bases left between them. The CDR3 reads CSARDREGSGGYTEAFF. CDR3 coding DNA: TGCAGTGCTAGAGACCGCGAGGGATCGGGAGGGTACACTGAAGCTTTCTTT.

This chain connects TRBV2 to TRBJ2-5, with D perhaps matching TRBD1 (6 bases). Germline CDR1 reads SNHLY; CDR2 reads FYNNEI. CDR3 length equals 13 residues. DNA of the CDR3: TGTGCTTTTGTCAGGACAGCCCAAGAGACCCAGTACTTC. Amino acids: CAFVRTAQETQYF.